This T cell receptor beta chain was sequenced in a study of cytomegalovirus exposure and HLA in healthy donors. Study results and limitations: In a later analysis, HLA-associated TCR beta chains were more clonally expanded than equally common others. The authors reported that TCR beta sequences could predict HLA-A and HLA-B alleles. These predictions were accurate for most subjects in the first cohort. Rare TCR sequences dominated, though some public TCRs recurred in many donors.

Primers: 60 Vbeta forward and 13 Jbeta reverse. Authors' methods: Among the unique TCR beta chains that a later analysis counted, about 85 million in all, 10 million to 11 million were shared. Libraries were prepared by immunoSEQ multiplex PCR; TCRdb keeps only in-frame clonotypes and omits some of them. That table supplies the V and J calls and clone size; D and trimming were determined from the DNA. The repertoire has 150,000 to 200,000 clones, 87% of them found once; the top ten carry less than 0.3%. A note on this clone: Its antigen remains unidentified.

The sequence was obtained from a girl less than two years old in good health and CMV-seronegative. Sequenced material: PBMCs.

The CDR3 DNA follows: TGTGCCAGCGGAATGCTCGGGGATGAGCAGTTCTTC. It yields the protein CASGMLGDEQFF. V is TRBV27 and J is TRBJ2-1; possible D gene TRBD2, 5 bases. This CDR3 region has 12 residues. Germline V CDR1 and CDR2: MNHEY, SMNVEV (reference sequence). The V and J ends lost 8 bases and 8 bases respectively, with 13 bases between them.